These T cell receptor beta chains were read from a single sample in a study of blood T cell repertoires in COVID-19. The repertoire was sequenced with immunoSEQ multiplex PCR; TCRdb's copy has only in-frame clones and lacks some. This sample has some 37,000 clones, with about 88% found just once. The sequenced material came from peripheral blood. These receptors all stem from a man aged 50 to 60 in a cohort sampled during active COVID-19. Each CDR3 is given with its conserved first and last residue. D genes are given only for firm matches. Some rows have no size entry. The others give once, few or many, or a class for an expanded clone.

few	TRBV9	TRBD2	TRBJ2-2	TGTGCCAGCAGCGTTTCTAGCGGGACGAACACCGGGGAGCTGTTTTTT	CASSVSSGTNTGELFF
NA	TRBV7-8	TRBD1	TRBJ1-2	TGTGCCAGCAGCCCATCAGGGGGTCCCTATGGCTACACCTTC	CASSPSGGPYGYTF
NA	TRBV6-6	NA	TRBJ1-1	TGTGCCAGCAGCCGACTTAGTTACACTGAAGCTTTCTTT	CASSRLSYTEAFF
NA	TRBV6-5	NA	TRBJ2-7	TGTGCCAGCAGTTACGGGGCGGCGGGGTACGAGCAGTACTTC	CASSYGAAGYEQYF
NA	TRBV6-5	NA	TRBJ2-3	TGTGCCAGCAGCCCGGACTCAAACACGCAGTATTTT	CASSPDSNTQYF
NA	TRBV27	NA	TRBJ1-6	TGTGCCAGCACCTTCCTCGGGGGGGGGCTCAGTTCACCCCTCCACTTT	CASTFLGGGLSSPLHF
NA	TRBV7-9	NA	TRBJ2-3	TGTGCCAGCAATCCAAGCGGTAGCACAGATACGCAGTATTTT	CASNPSGSTDTQYF
few	TRBV19	NA	TRBJ2-3	TGTGCCAGTAGTATGCTCGCCTACTCCAGGGAAGCAGATACGCAGTATTTT	CASSMLAYSREADTQYF
NA	TRBV27	NA	TRBJ1-2	TGTGCCAGCAGTTTATCCGGGGGGGCCGGTGCTGGTTACACCTTC	CASSLSGGAGAGYTF
NA	TRBV27	NA	TRBJ2-7	TGTGCCAGCAGTTTATCGAGGGGACACTACGAGCAGTACTTC	CASSLSRGHYEQYF
NA	TRBV10-3	TRBD2	TRBJ2-5	TGTGCCATCAGGGTAGCGGGAGGGCAAGAGACCCAGTACTTC	CAIRVAGGQETQYF
NA	TRBV19	TRBD1	TRBJ1-4	TGTGCCAGTAGTACCGGGACAGGGGGTTCAGGGGAAAAACTGTTTTTT	CASSTGTGGSGEKLFF
NA	TRBV27	NA	TRBJ1-6	TGTGCCAGCAGTTTAGAGGGAAGCTACTCACCCCTCCACTTT	CASSLEGSYSPLHF
few	TRBV11-3	NA	TRBJ2-7	TGTGCCAGCAGCTTAGGCAGGGAATCGGTCCAGGGATTTATCTACGAGCAGTACTTC	CASSLGRESVQGFIYEQYF
once	TRBV4-1	NA	TRBJ1-2	TGCGCCAGCAGTCTCGGATCCGGGGGTCATGATTGGGGCTACACCTTC	CASSLGSGGHDWGYTF
NA	TRBV5-1	TRBD1	TRBJ1-4	TGCGCCAGCAGCTTGGACAGGGGGAAGGAAAAACTGTTTTTT	CASSLDRGKEKLFF
NA	TRBV23-1	NA	TRBJ1-2	TGCGCCAGCAGTCACCGCTTAGACAGGTACTATGGCTACACCTTC	CASSHRLDRYYGYTF